This TCR beta chain was recorded in a study of T cells after yellow fever vaccination. Study-wide results and limits: Researchers noted that a small share of clonotypes showed up in both CD4 and CD8 compartments. Contamination of FACS-sorted repertoires by abundant clonotypes from the bulk population could occur. After the booster, 96% of CD4 and just over 85% of CD8 primary-response clones were re-detected.

This clonotype has a single count. What it binds is not known. Germline V lookup: CDR1 PRHDT, CDR2 FYEKMQ (reference sequence). Trimming removed 1 base at V and 7 bases at J, with 7 bases between. CDR3 size: 12 residues. A 5'RACE template-switching step, the method used to make TCR cDNA, added a universal primer site and UMIs. In TCRdb, the 5' RACE reads were re-called with MiXCR into one record per CDR3 protein. Of just under 600,000 distinct CDR3 sequences in the sample, approximately 15% are singletons; the top ten hold about 14%. This clonotype was obtained from a man under 40 who received the YFV17D yellow fever vaccine. This sequence joins TRBV13 and TRBJ2-5; no clear D gene. The source was PBMCs, collected on the day of the yellow fever booster vaccination. The CDR3 sequence: CASSLASSTQYF. The DNA of the CDR3 is TGTGCCAGCAGCTTAGCTTCCTCGACCCAGTACTTC. The variable domain in full, with the rest retrieved from reference TRBV13 and TRBJ2-5, is AAGVIQSPRHLIKEKRETATLKCYPIPRHDTVYWYQQGPGQDPQFLISFYEKMQSDKGSIPDRFSAQQFSDYHSELNMSSLELGDSALYFCASSLASSTQYFGPGTRLLVL.